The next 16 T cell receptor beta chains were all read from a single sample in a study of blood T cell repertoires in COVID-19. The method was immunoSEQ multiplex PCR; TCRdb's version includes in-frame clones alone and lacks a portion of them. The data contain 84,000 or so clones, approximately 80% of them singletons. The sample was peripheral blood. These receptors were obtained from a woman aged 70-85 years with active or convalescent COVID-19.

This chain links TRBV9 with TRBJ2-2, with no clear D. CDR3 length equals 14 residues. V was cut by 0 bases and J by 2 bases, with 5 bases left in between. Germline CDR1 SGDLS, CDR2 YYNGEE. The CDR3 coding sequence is TGTGCCAGCAGCGTAGGTACTAACACCGGGGAGCTGTTTTTT. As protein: CASSVGTNTGELFF.

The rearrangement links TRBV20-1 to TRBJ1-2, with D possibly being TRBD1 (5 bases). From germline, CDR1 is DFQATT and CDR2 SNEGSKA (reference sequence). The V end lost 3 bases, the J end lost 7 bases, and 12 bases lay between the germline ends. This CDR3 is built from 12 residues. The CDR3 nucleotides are TGCAGTGCTAGTAAATATCAGGGTGGCTACACCTTC. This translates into CSASKYQGGYTF.

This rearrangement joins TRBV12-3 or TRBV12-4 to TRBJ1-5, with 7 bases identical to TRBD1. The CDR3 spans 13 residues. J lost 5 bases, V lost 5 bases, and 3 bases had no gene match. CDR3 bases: TGTGCCAGCAGTCGACAGGGAGATCAGCCCCAGCATTTT. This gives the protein CASSRQGDQPQHF.

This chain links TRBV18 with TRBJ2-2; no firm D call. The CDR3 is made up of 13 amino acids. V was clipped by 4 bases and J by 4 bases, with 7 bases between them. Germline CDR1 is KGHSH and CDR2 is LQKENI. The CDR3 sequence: CASSLTVTGELFF. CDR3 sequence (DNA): TGTGCCAGCTCACTAACGGTCACCGGGGAGCTGTTTTTT.

CDR3 sequence (DNA): TGTGCCAGCAGCTTAGAGAGGAATTCACCCCTCCACTTT. This gives the protein CASSLERNSPLHF. The genes are TRBV7-2 and TRBJ1-6; D gene ambiguous. Trimming cost V 1 base and J 7 bases, with 5 bases left between them. Germline CDR1 reads SGHTA; CDR2 reads FQGNSA. CDR3 length: 13 amino acids. Based on the CDR3 plus reference TRBV7-2 and TRBJ1-6, the full variable domain is GAGVSQSPSNKVTEKGKDVELRCDPISGHTALYWYRQSLGQGLEFLIYFQGNSAPDKSGLPSDRFSAERTGGSVSTLTIQRTQQEDSAVYLCASSLERNSPLHFGNGTRLTVT.

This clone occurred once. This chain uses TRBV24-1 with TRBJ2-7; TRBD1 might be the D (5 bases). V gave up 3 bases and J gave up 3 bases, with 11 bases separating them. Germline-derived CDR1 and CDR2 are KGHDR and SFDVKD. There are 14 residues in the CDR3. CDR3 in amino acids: CATSDPGQGYEQYF. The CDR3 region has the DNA TGTGCCACCAGTGATCCCGGACAAGGCTACGAGCAGTACTTC.

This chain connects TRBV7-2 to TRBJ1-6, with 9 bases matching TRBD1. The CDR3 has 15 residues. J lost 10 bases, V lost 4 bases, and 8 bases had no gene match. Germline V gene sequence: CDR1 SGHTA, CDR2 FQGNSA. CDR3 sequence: CASSSMAGQGSPLHF. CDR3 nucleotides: TGTGCCAGCAGCTCGATGGCGGGACAGGGATCACCCCTCCACTTT. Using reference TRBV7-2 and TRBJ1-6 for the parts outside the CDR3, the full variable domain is GAGVSQSPSNKVTEKGKDVELRCDPISGHTALYWYRQSLGQGLEFLIYFQGNSAPDKSGLPSDRFSAERTGGSVSTLTIQRTQQEDSAVYLCASSSMAGQGSPLHFGNGTRLTVT.

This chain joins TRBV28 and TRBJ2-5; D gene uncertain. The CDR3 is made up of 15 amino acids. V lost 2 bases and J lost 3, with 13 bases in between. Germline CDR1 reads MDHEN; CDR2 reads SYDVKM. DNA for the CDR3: TGTGCCAGCAGTTTAGGTGGTAGAAGTAAAGAGACCCAGTACTTC. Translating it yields CASSLGGRSKETQYF.

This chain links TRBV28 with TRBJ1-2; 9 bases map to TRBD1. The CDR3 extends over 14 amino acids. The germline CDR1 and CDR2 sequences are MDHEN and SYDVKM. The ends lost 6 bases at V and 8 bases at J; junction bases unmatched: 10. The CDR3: CASSISGTGNGYTF. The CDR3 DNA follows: TGTGCCAGCAGCATCTCCGGGACAGGGAACGGCTACACCTTC.

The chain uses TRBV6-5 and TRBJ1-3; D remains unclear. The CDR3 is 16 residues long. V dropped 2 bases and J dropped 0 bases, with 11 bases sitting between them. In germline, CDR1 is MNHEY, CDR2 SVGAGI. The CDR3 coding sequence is TGTGCCAGCAGTTACGTTCGGGAGAGCTCTGGAAACACCATATATTTT. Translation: CASSYVRESSGNTIYF.

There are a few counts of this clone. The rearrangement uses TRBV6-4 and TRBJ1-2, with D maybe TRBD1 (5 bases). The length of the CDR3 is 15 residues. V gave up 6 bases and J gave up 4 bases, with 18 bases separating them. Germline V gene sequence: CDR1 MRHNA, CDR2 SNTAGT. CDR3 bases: TGTGCCAGCAGCGGGACTGAGGCAGGGCGCTATGGCTACACCTTC. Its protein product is CASSGTEAGRYGYTF.

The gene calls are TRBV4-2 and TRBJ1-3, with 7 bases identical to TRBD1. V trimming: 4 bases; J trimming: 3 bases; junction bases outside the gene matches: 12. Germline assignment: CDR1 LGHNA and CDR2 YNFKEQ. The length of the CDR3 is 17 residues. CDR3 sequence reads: CASSPQQGPLDGNTIYF. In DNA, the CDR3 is TGTGCCAGCAGCCCACAACAGGGGCCTTTGGATGGAAACACCATATATTTT.

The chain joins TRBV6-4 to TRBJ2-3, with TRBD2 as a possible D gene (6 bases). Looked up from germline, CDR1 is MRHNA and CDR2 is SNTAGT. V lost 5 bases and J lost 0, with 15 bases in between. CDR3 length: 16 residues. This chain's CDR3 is CASSFGTVTSTDTQYF. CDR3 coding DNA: TGTGCCAGCAGTTTTGGGACTGTAACTAGCACAGATACGCAGTATTTT.

The CDR3 region is CASSYSLRTGGTGELFF. The CDR3 DNA reads as TGTGCCAGCAGTTACTCCCTTCGGACAGGCGGCACCGGGGAGCTGTTTTTT. The rearrangement links TRBV6-2 or TRBV6-3 to TRBJ2-2, with 7 bases lining up with TRBD1. There are 17 residues in the CDR3. With V trimmed by 0 bases and J by 4 bases, 8 bases remained unmatched. Germline V gene lookup returns CDR1 MNHEY and CDR2 SVGEGT.

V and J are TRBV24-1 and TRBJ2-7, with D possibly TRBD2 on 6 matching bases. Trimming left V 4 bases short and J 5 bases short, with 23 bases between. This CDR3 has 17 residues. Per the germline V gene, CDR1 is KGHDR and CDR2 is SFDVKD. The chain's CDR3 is CATSDHRRGMGPNEQYF. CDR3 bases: TGTGCCACCAGTGACCACCGGAGGGGCATGGGCCCGAACGAGCAGTACTTC.

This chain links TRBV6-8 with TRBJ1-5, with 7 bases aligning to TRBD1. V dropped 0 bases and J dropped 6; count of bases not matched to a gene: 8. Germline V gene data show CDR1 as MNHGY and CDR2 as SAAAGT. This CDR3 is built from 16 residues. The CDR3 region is CASSYSKGARCQPQHF. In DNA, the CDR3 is TGTGCCAGCAGTTACTCGAAGGGGGCGCGGTGTCAGCCCCAGCATTTT.